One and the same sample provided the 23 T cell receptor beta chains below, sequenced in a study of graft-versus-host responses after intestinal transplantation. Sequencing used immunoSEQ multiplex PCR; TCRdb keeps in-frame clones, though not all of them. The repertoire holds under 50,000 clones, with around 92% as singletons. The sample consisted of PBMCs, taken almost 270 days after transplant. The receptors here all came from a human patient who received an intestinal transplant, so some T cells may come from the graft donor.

In nucleotides, the CDR3 is TGTGCCAGTAGATATCGCCCTGGAGGGAACGAGCAGTACTTC. Residues: CASRYRPGGNEQYF. The chain uses TRBV6-5 and TRBJ2-7, with D perhaps matching TRBD2 (6 bases). The germline V and J ends were trimmed by 9 bases and 5 bases, with 20 bases remaining between them. The germline V gene encodes CDR1 MNHEY and CDR2 SVGAGI. CDR3 length equals 14 residues.

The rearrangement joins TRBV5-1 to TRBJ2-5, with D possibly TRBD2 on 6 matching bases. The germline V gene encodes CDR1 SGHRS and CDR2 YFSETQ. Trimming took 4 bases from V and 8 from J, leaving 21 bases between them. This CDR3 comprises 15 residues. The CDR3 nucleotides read TGCGCCAGCAGCCAGGAGGGGCCAGGTCTTACAACCCAGTACTTC. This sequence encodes CASSQEGPGLTTQYF.

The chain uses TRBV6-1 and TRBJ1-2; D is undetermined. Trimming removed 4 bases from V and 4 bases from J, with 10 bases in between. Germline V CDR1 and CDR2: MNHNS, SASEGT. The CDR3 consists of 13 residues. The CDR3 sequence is CASSAEAAYGYTF. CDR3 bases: TGTGCCAGCAGTGCCGAGGCTGCCTATGGCTACACCTTC.

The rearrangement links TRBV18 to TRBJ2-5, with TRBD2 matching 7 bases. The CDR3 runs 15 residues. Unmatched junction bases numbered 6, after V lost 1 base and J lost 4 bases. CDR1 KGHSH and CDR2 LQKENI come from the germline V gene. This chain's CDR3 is CASSPRPSGRETQYF. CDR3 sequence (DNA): TGTGCCAGCTCACCACGTCCTAGCGGTCGAGAGACCCAGTACTTC.

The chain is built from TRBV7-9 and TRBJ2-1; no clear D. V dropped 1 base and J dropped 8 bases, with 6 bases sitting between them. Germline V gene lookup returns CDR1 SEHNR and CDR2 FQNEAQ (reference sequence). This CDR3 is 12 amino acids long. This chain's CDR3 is CASSLGSYEQFF. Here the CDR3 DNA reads TGTGCCAGCAGCTTAGGAAGCTATGAGCAGTTCTTC.

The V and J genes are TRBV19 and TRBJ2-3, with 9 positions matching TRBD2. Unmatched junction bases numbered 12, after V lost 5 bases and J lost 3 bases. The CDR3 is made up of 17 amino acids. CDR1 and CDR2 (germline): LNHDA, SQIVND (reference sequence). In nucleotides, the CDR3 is TGTGCCAGTAGTTCCCCTTTGCGGGGGGGCCGGACAGATACGCAGTATTTT. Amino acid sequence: CASSSPLRGGRTDTQYF.

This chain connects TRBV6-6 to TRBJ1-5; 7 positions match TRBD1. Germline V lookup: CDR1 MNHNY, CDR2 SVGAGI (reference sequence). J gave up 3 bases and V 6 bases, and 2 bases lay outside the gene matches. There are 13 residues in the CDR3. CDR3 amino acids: CASRGQPNQPQHF. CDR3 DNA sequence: TGTGCCAGCAGGGGACAGCCCAATCAGCCCCAGCATTTT.

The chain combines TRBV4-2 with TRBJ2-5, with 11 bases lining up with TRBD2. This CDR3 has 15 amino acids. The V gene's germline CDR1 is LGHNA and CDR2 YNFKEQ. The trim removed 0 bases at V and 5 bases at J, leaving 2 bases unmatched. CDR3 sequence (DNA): TGTGCCAGCAGCCAAGATAGCGGGGGGGCGGAGACCCAGTACTTC. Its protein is CASSQDSGGAETQYF.

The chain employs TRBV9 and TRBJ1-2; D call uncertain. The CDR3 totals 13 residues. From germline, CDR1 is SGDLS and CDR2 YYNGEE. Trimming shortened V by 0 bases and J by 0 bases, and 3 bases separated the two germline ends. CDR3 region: CASSVEANYGYTF. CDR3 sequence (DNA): TGTGCCAGCAGCGTAGAAGCTAACTATGGCTACACCTTC.

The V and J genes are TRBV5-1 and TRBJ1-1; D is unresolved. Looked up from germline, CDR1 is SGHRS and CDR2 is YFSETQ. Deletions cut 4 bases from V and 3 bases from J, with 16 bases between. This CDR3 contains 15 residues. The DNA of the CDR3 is TGCGCCAGCAGCCCACTTGGACTTACGGACACTGAAGCTTTCTTT. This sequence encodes CASSPLGLTDTEAFF.

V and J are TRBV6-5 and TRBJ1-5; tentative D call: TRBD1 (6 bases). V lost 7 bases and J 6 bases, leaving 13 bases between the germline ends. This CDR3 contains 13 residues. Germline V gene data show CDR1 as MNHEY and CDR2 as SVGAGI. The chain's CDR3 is CASNTKGVQPQHF. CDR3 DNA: TGTGCCAGCAATACCAAGGGGGTTCAGCCCCAGCATTTT.

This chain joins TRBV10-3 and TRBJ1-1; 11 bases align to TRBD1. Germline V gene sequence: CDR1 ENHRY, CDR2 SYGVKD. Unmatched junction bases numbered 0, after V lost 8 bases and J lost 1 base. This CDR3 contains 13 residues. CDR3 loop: CAIGQGANTEAFF. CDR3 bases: TGTGCCATCGGACAGGGGGCGAACACTGAAGCTTTCTTT.

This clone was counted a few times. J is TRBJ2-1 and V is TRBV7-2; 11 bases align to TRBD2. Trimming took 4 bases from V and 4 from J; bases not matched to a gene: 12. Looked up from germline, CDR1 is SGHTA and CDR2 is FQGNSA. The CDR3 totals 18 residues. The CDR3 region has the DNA TGTGCCAGCAGCTCGTTAACGGGACTAGCGGACCCATACAATGAGCAGTTCTTC. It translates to CASSSLTGLADPYNEQFF.

This CDR3 is CASSAGTSGSYEQYF. The CDR3 region has the DNA TGTGCCAGCAGCGCCGGGACTAGTGGAAGTTACGAGCAGTACTTC. The rearrangement links TRBV7-7 to TRBJ2-7; TRBD2 agrees at 8 bases. Trimming cost V 5 bases and J 4 bases; bases outside gene matches: 10. The CDR3 sequence is 15 residues long. The germline V gene encodes CDR1 SSHAT and CDR2 FNYEAQ (reference sequence).

CDR3 sequence reads: CASSSSPDSGANVLTF. DNA for the CDR3: TGTGCCAGCAGCTCCAGCCCCGACTCTGGGGCCAACGTCCTGACTTTC. The chain combines TRBV7-8 with TRBJ2-6; the D is unclear. Trimming pared 4 bases from V and 0 bases from J, leaving 10 bases between. The V gene's germline CDR1 is SGHVS and CDR2 FQNEAQ. This CDR3 spans 16 amino acids.

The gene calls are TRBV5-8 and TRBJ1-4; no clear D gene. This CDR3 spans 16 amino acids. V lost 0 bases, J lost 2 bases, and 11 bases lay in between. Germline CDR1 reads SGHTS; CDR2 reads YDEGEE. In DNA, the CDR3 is TGTGCCAGCAGCTTGGGGCAGGCCGGCACTAATGAAAAACTGTTTTTT. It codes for CASSLGQAGTNEKLFF.

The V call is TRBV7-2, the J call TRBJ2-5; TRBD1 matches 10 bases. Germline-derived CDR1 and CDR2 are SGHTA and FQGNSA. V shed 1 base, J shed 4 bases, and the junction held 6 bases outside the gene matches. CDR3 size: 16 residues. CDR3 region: CASSLDGTGAVETQYF. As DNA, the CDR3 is TGTGCCAGCAGCTTAGATGGGACAGGGGCCGTAGAGACCCAGTACTTC. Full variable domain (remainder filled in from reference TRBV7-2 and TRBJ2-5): GAGVSQSPSNKVTEKGKDVELRCDPISGHTALYWYRQSLGQGLEFLIYFQGNSAPDKSGLPSDRFSAERTGGSVSTLTIQRTQQEDSAVYLCASSLDGTGAVETQYFGPGTRLLVL.

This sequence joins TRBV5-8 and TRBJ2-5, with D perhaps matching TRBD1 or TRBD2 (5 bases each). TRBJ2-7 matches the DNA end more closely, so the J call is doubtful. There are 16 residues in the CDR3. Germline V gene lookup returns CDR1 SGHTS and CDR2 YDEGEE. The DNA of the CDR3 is TGTGCCAGCAGTTTTGCGGGCACAGGCACGTACTACGAGCAGTACTTC. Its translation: CASSFAGTGTYYEQYF.

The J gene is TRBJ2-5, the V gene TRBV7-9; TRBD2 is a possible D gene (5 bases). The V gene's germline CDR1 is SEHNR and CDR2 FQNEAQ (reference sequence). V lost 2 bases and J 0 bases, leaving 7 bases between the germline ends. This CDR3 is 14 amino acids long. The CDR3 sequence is CASSLRGYQETQYF. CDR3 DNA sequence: TGTGCCAGCAGCTTAAGAGGGTACCAAGAGACCCAGTACTTC. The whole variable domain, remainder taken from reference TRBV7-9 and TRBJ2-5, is DTGVSQNPRHKITKRGQNVTFRCDPISEHNRLYWYRQTLGQGPEFLTYFQNEAQLEKSRLLSDRFSAERPKGSFSTLEIQRTEQGDSAMYLCASSLRGYQETQYFGPGTRLLVL.

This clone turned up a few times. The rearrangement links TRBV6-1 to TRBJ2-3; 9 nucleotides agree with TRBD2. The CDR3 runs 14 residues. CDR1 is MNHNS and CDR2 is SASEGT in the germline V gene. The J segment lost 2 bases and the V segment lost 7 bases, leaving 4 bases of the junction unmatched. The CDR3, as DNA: TGTGCCAGCATAGCGGGGGACCCCACAGATACGCAGTATTTT. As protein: CASIAGDPTDTQYF.

The DNA for the CDR3 is TGTGCCAGCTCACCTAGGCCACCCCGGCAGCGAGGGCCTTACGAGCAGTACTTC. Translating gives CASSPRPPRQRGPYEQYF. The V call is TRBV18, the J call TRBJ2-7, with D perhaps matching TRBD2 (5 bases). The V gene lost 3 bases and the J gene lost 4 bases, with 25 bases spanning the gap. Germline V CDR1 and CDR2: KGHSH, LQKENI. CDR3 size: 18 residues.

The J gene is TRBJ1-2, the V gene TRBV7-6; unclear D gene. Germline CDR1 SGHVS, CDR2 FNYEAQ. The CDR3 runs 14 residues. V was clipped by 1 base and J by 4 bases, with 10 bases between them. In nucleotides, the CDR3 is TGTGCCAGCAGCTTAGGTCCAGAAGGCTATGGCTACACCTTC. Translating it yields CASSLGPEGYGYTF.

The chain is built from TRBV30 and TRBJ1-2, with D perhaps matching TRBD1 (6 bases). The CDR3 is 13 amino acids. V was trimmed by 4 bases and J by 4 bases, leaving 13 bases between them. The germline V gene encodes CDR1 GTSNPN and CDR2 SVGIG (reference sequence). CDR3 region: CAWIERQVYGYTF. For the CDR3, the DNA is TGTGCCTGGATCGAACGACAGGTCTATGGCTACACCTTC.